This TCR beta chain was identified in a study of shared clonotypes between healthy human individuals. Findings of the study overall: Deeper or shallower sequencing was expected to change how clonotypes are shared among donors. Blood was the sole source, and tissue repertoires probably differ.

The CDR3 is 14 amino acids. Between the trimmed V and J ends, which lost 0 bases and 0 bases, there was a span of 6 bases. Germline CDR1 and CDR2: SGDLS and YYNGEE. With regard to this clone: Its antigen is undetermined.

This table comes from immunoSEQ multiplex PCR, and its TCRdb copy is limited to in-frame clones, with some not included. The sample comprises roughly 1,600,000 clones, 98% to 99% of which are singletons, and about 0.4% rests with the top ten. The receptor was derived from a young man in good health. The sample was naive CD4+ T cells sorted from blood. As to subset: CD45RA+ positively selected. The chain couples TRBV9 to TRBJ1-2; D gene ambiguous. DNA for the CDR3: TGTGCCAGCAGCGTAGCTACGTCTAACTATGGCTACACCTTC. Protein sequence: CASSVATSNYGYTF.